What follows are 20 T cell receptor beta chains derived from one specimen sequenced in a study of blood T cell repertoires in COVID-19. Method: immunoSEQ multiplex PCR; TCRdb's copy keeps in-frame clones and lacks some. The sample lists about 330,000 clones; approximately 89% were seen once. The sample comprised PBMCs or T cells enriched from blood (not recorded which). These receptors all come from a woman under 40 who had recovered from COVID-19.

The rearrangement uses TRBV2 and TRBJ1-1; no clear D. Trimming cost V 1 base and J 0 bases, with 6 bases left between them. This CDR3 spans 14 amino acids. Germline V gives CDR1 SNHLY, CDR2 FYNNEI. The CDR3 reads CASSEVRVNTEAFF. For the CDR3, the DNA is TGTGCCAGCAGTGAAGTACGAGTGAACACTGAAGCTTTCTTT.

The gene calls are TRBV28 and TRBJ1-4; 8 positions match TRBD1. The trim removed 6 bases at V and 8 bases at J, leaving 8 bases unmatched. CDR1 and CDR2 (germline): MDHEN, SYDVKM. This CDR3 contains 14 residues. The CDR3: CASSGTGGGEKLFF. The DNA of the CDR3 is TGTGCCAGCAGCGGAACAGGGGGAGGAGAAAAACTGTTTTTT. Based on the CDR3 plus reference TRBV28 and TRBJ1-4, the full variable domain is DVKVTQSSRYLVKRTGEKVFLECVQDMDHENMFWYRQDPGLGLRLIYFSYDVKMKEKGDIPEGYSVSREKKERFSLILESASTNQTSMYLCASSGTGGGEKLFFGSGTQLSVL.

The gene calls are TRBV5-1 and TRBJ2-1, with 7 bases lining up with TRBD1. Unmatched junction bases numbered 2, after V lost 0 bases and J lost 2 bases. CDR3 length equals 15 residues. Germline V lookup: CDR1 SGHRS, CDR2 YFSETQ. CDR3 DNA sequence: TGCGCCAGCAGCTTGGACGGACAGGCCTACAATGAGCAGTTCTTC. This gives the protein CASSLDGQAYNEQFF.

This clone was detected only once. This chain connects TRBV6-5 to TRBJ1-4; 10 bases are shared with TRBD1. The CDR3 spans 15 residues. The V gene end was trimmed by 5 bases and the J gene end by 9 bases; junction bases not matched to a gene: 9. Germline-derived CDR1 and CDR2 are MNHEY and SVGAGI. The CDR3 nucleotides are TGTGCCAGCAGTCAACGGGGGACAGGGGACAAAAAACTGTTTTTT. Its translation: CASSQRGTGDKKLFF.

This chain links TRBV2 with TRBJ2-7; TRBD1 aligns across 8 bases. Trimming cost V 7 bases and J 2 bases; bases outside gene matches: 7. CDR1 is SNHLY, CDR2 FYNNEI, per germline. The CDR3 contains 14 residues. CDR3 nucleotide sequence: TGTGCCAGCACCAGACAGGGGAAAGCCTACGAGCAGTACTTC. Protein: CASTRQGKAYEQYF.

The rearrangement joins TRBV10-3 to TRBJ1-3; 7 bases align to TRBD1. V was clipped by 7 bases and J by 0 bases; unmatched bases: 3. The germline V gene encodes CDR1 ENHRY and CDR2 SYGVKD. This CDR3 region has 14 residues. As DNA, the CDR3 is TGTGCCATCACCACAGGGGTCTCTGGAAACACCATATATTTT. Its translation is CAITTGVSGNTIYF.

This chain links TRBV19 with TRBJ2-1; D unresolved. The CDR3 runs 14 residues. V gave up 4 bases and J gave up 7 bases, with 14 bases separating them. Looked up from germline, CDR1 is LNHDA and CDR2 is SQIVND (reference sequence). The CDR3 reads CASSTTNEENEQFF. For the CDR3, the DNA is TGTGCCAGTAGTACGACCAACGAGGAGAATGAGCAGTTCTTC.

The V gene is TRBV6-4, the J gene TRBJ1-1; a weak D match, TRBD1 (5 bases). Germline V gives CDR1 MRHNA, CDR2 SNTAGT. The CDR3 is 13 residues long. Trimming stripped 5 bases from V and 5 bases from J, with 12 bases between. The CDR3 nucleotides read TGTGCCAGCAGTAATTTGGGGGGGACTGAAGCTTTCTTT. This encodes CASSNLGGTEAFF.

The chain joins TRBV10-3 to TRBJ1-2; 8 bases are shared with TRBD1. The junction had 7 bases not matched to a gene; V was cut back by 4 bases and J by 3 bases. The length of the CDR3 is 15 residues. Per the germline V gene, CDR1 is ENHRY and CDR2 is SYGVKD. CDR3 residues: CAISGTGGADYGYTF. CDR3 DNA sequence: TGTGCCATCAGTGGAACAGGGGGAGCGGACTATGGCTACACCTTC.

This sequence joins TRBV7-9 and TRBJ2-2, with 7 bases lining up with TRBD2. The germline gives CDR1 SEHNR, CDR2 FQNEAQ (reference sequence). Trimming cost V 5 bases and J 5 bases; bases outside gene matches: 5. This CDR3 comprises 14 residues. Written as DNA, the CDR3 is TGTGCCAGCAGCAGAGCGGGGTGGACCGGGGAGCTGTTTTTT. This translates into CASSRAGWTGELFF.

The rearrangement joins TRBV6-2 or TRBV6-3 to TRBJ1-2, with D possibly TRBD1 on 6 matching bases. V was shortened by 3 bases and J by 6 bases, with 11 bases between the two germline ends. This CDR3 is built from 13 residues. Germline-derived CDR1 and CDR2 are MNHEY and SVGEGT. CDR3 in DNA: TGTGCCAGCAGTTATTCAGGGGCGGATGGCTACACCTTC. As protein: CASSYSGADGYTF.

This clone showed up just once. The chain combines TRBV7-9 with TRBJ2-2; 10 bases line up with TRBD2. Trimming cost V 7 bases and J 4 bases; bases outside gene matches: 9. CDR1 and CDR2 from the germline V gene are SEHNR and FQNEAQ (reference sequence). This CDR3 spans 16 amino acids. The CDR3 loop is CASNPSGGAGTGELFF. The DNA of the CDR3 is TGTGCCAGCAACCCAAGCGGGGGGGCCGGCACCGGGGAGCTGTTTTTT.

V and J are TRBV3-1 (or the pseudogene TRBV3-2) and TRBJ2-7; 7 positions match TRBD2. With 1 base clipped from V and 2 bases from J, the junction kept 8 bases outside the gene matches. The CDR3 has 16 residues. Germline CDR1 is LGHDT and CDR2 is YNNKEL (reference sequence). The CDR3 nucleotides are TGTGCCAGCAGCCAAGTGGGCGGGGGTCAACCCTACGAGCAGTACTTC. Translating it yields CASSQVGGGQPYEQYF.

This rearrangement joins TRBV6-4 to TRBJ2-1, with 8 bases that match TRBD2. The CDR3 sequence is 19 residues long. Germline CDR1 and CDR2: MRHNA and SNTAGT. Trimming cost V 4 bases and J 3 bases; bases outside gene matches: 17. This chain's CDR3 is CASSVDPAGANVFYNEQFF. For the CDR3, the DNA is TGTGCCAGCAGTGTAGATCCAGCGGGGGCGAATGTATTCTACAATGAGCAGTTCTTC.

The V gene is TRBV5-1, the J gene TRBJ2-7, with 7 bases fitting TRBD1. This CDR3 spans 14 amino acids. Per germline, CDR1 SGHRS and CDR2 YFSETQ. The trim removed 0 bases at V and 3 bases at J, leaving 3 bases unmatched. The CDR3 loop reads CASSLGDSLYEQYF. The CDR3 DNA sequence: TGCGCCAGCAGCTTGGGGGACAGCCTCTACGAGCAGTACTTC.

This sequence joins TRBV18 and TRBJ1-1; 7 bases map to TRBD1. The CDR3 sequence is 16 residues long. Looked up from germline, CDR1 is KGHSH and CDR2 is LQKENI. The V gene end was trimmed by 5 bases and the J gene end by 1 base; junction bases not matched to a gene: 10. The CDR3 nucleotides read TGTGCCAGCTCAACGACAGGGTCCGGGGGGAACACTGAAGCTTTCTTT. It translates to CASSTTGSGGNTEAFF.

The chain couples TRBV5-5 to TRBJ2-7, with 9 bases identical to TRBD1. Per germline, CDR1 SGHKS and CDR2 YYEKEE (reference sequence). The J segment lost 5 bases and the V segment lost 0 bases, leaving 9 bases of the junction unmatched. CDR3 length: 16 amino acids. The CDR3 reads CASSLGIQGAVDEQYF. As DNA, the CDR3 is TGTGCCAGCAGCTTGGGGATACAGGGGGCGGTTGACGAGCAGTACTTC.

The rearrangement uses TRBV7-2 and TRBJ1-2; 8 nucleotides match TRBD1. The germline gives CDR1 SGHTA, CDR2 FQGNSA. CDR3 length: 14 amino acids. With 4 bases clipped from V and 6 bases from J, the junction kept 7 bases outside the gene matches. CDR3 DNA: TGTGCCAGCAGCTGGCGACAGGGGAGGAATGGCTACACCTTC. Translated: CASSWRQGRNGYTF.

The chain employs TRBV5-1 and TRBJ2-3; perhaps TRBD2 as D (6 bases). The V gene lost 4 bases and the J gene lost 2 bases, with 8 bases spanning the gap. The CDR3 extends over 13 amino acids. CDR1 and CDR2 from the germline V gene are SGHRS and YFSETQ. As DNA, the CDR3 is TGCGCCAGCAGCCGGGACTTCACAGATACGCAGTATTTT. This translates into CASSRDFTDTQYF.

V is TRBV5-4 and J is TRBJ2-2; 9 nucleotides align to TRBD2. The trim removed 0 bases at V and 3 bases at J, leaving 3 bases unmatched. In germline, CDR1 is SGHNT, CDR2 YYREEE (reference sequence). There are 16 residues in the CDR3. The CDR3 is CASSLGGGGDTGELFF. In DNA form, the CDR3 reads TGTGCCAGCAGCTTGGGCGGGGGGGGTGACACCGGGGAGCTGTTTTTT.